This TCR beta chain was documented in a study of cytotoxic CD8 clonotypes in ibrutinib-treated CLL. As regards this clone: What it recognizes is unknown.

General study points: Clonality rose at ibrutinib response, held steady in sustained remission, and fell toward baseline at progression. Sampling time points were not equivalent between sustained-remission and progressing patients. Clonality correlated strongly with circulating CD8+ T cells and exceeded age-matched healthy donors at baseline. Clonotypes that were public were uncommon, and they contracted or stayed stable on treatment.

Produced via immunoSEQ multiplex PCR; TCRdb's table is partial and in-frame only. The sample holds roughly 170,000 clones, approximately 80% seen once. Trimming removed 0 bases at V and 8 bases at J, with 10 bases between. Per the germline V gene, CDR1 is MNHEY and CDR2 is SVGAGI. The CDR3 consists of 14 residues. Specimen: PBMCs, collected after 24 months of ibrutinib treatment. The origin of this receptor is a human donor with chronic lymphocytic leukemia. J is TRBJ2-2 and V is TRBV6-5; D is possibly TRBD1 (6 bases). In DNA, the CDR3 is TGTGCCAGCAGTTACTCTGTGGACAGAGGGGAGCTGTTTTTT. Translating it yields CASSYSVDRGELFF.